The TCR beta chain described here comes from a study of T-cell reconstitution after alpha-beta-depleted transplantation in children. Unique molecular identifiers featured in how the TCRbeta library was prepared. TCRdb processed the PCR reads anew with MiXCR; each CDR3 protein has one entry. The repertoire includes under 350,000 distinct CDR3 sequences, roughly 9.5% of them detected once, and about 9.4% sits in the top ten. This CDR3 contains 18 residues. Germline CDR1 is SQVTM and CDR2 is ANQGSEA. The V and J ends lost 3 bases and 0 bases respectively, with 18 bases between them. This clonotype was detected a few times.

The chain joins TRBV29-1 to TRBJ2-6; D perhaps matches TRBD2 (6 bases). The receptor was derived from a human donor who donated a stem cell graft to a child with SCID. Source: PBMCs from the stem cell graft donor, taken from the stem cell graft. CDR3 in amino acids: CSVDGGAGSLSGANVLTF. In nucleotides, the CDR3 is TGCAGCGTTGACGGAGGGGCAGGTTCCCTCTCTGGGGCCAACGTCCTGACTTTC.